The 8 T cell receptor beta chains given below trace back to one sample, sequenced in a study of shared clonotypes between healthy human individuals. Produced via immunoSEQ multiplex PCR; TCRdb's table is partial and in-frame only. Of roughly 2.2 million clones in the sample, over 90% are singletons; the top ten hold 0.3% to 0.4%. The sample taken for sequencing was naive CD4+ T cells from PBMCs. This sample's subset: CD45RA+ positively selected. Receptors originate from a man aged 18 to 29 in good health. Some clones in this sample may be carry-over from other donors' samples.

The V and J genes are TRBV5-6 and TRBJ2-1; weak D call: TRBD2 (6 bases). Between the trimmed V and J ends, which lost 0 bases and 8 bases, there was a span of 9 bases. CDR1 is SGHDT, CDR2 YYEEEE, per germline. The CDR3 covers 13 residues. The CDR3: CASSLGGEDEQFF. CDR3 in DNA: TGTGCCAGCAGCTTGGGAGGGGAGGATGAGCAGTTCTTC.

The gene calls are TRBV19 and TRBJ1-1, with 8 bases fitting TRBD1. This CDR3 region has 13 residues. From germline, CDR1 is LNHDA and CDR2 SQIVND (reference sequence). Trimming cost V 7 bases and J 5 bases; bases outside gene matches: 6. The CDR3 spells CASIGQGGTEAFF. Here the CDR3 DNA reads TGTGCCAGTATCGGACAGGGAGGGACTGAAGCTTTCTTT.

This clone was recorded once. The V gene is TRBV30, the J gene TRBJ1-2; perhaps TRBD1 as D (5 bases). The CDR3 runs to 13 residues. Per germline, CDR1 GTSNPN and CDR2 SVGIG (reference sequence). CDR3 residues: CAEGQGRNYGYTF. The CDR3 region has the DNA TGTGCAGAGGGCCAGGGTAGGAACTATGGCTACACCTTC.

The chain joins TRBV19 to TRBJ2-1; 12 bases are shared with TRBD2. CDR3 size: 15 residues. Germline assignment: CDR1 LNHDA and CDR2 SQIVND (reference sequence). Unmatched junction bases numbered 3, after V lost 6 bases and J lost 3 bases. This CDR3 is CASRRTSGNYNEQFF. CDR3 nucleotide sequence: TGTGCCAGTAGACGGACTAGCGGGAACTACAATGAGCAGTTCTTC.

Worth noting for this clone: Other DNA sequences from this sample encode an identical CDR3 as well. This rearrangement joins TRBV28 to TRBJ1-2, with 7 bases identical to TRBD1. This CDR3 has 13 residues. The germline CDR1 and CDR2 sequences are MDHEN and SYDVKM. J lost 4 bases, V lost 6 bases, and 5 bases had no gene match. CDR3 coding DNA: TGTGCCAGCAGACCGGGGACAGCCTATGGCTACACCTTC. This translates into CASRPGTAYGYTF.

The chain joins TRBV9 to TRBJ2-7, with 12 positions matching TRBD2. The V gene end was trimmed by 4 bases and the J gene end by 5 bases; junction bases not matched to a gene: 7. The CDR3 spans 15 residues. Germline CDR1 reads SGDLS; CDR2 reads YYNGEE. The CDR3 sequence is CASSPRLAGAHEQYF. The CDR3 DNA is TGTGCCAGCAGCCCTCGACTAGCGGGAGCCCACGAGCAGTACTTC.

A few counts support this clone. The rearrangement links TRBV5-4 to TRBJ1-1, with D unresolved. The CDR3 extends over 13 amino acids. V was cut by 3 bases and J by 6 bases, with 12 bases left in between. Germline-derived CDR1 and CDR2 are SGHNT and YYREEE (reference sequence). CDR3 loop: CASSSQDIAEAFF. CDR3 coding DNA: TGTGCCAGCAGCTCCCAAGACATCGCTGAAGCTTTCTTT.

The gene calls are TRBV5-4 and TRBJ2-1; D call uncertain. CDR1 and CDR2 from the germline V gene are SGHNT and YYREEE (reference sequence). V was trimmed by 4 bases and J by 9 bases, leaving 17 bases between them. CDR3 length equals 14 residues. The CDR3 bases are TGTGCCAGCAGCAAGAACCCTCTTGATGGTGAGCAGTTCTTC. This codes for CASSKNPLDGEQFF.